What follows is one T cell receptor (beta chain) and its context. Under the authors' procedure: Amplification from reference gene primers served as the basis for estimated nucleated cell counts. Profiling relied on immunoSEQ multiplex PCR, and the TCRdb table lists in-frame clones only, not all of them. The V and J calls and clone size come from that table; D and trimming were worked out from the DNA. The sample lists about 490,000 clones; approximately 83% were seen once. V gave up 3 bases and J gave up 3 bases, with 5 bases separating them. The CDR3 spans 12 residues. Germline V gene sequence: CDR1 ENHRY, CDR2 SYGVKD. The record originates from a study of blood T cell repertoires in COVID-19. In the study overall: The samples span acute and convalescent COVID-19 from the United States, Italy and Spain. Sources were T cells, B-cell-depleted T cells, or PBMCs; the material itself was cDNA or gDNA.

Sequences were obtained from peripheral blood. This chain connects TRBV10-3 to TRBJ1-2; D is unclear. This TCR came from a human donor in a cohort sampled during active COVID-19. CDR3 sequence: CAISDGDYGYTF. DNA for the CDR3: TGTGCCATCAGTGACGGGGACTATGGCTACACCTTC.